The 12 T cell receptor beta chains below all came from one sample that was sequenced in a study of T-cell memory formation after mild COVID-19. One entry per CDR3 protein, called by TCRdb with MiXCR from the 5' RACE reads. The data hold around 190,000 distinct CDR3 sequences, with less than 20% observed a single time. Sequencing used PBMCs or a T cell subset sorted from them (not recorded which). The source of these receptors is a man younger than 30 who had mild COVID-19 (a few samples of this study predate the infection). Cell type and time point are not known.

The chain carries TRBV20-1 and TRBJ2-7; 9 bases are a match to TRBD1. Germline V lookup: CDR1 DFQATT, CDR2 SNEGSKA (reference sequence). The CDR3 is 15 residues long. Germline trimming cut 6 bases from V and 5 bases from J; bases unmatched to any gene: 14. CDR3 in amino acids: CSAKKSGTGRDEQYF. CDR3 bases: TGCAGTGCCAAAAAATCCGGGACAGGGCGCGACGAGCAGTACTTC.

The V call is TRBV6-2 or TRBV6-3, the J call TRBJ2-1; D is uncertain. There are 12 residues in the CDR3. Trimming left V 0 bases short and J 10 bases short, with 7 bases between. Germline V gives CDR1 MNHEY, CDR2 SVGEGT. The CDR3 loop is CASSYSKLEQFF. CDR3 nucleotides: TGTGCCAGCAGTTACTCGAAATTAGAGCAGTTCTTC.

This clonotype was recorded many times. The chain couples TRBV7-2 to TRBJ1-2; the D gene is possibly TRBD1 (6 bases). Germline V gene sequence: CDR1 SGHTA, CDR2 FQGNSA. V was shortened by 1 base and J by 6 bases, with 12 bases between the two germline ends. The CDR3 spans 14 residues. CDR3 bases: TGTGCCAGCAGCTTAGATTGGGGGGCTCATGGCTACACCTTC. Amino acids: CASSLDWGAHGYTF.

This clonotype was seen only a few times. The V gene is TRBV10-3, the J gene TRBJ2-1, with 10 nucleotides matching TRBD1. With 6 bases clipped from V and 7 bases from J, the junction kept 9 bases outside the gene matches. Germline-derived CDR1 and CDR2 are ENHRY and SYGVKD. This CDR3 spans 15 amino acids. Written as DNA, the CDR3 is TGTGCCATCAGCAGGCCCGGGACAGGGGATAATGAGCAGTTCTTC. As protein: CAISRPGTGDNEQFF.

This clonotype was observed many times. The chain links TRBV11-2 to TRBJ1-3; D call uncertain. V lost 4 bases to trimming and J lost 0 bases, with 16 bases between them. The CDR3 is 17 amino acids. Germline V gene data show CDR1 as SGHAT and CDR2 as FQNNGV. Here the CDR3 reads CASSSRWAGSSGNTIYF. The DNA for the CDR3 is TGTGCCAGCAGCTCCCGCTGGGCGGGCAGCTCTGGAAACACCATATATTTT.

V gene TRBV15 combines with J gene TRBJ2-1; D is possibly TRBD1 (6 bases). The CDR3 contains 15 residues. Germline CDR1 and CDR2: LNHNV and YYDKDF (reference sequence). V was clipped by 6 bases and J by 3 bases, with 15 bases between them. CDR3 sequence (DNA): TGTGCCACCAGGGACGACGGACAGTTCTACAATGAGCAGTTCTTC. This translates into CATRDDGQFYNEQFF.

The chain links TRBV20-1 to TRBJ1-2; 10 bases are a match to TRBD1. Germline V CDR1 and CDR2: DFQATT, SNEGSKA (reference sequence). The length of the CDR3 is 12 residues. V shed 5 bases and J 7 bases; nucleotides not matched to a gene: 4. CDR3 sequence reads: CSAGTGDPGYTF. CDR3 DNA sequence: TGCAGTGCTGGGACAGGGGACCCTGGCTACACCTTC.

The CDR3 is CATRWDRRTDTQYF. The CDR3 DNA follows: TGTGCCACCAGGTGGGACAGACGCACAGATACGCAGTATTTT. The rearrangement uses TRBV24-1 and TRBJ2-3; 7 bases are shared with TRBD1. From germline, CDR1 is KGHDR and CDR2 SFDVKD. The CDR3 covers 14 residues. J gave up 1 base and V 7 bases, and 4 bases lay outside the gene matches.

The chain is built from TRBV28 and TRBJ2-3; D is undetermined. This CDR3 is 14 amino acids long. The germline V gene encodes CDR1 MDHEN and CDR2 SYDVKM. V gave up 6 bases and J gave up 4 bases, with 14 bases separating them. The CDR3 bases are TGTGCCAGCAGCCGCCCCAAGGTCGCAGATACGCAGTATTTT. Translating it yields CASSRPKVADTQYF.

For the CDR3, the DNA is TGTGCCAGCAGCTCACGGGCGTCGGGGCAAGAGACCCAGTACTTC. Its translation: CASSSRASGQETQYF. The chain carries TRBV7-2 and TRBJ2-5; D might be TRBD2 (5 bases). Trimming left V 4 bases short and J 2 bases short, with 14 bases between. Germline loops: CDR1 SGHTA, CDR2 FQGNSA. This CDR3 has 15 amino acids.

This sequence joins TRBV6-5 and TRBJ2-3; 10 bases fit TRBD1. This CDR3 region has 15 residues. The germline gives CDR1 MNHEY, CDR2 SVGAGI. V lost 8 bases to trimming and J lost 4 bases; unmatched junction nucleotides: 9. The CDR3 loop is CASLSTGGIADTQYF. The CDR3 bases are TGTGCCAGCCTCTCGACAGGGGGCATCGCAGATACGCAGTATTTT.

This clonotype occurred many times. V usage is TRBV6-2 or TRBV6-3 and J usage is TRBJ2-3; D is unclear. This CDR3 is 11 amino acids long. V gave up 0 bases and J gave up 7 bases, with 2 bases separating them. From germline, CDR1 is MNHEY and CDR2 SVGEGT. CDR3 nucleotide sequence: TGTGCCAGCAGTTACTCCTATACGCAGTATTTT. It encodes CASSYSYTQYF.